The 12 T cell receptor beta chains given below trace back to one sample, sequenced in a study of CD8 T cells in Susac syndrome. cDNA came from about 0.5 to 1 ug RNA primed by random hexamers. TCRdb ran MiXCR on the immunoSEQ multiplex PCR reads and lists one entry per CDR3 protein. The sample includes around 150,000 distinct CDR3 sequences, around 96% seen only once; the top ten take 0.11% to 0.15%. Sequenced input: CD4+ T cells from PBMCs. The receptors here all came from a human donor in good health.

This chain joins TRBV29-1 and TRBJ1-3, with D tentatively TRBD1 (5 bases). The CDR3 length is 14 residues. V shed 5 bases and J shed 4 bases, with 15 bases lying between them. Looked up from germline, CDR1 is SQVTM and CDR2 is ANQGSEA. CDR3 in amino acids: CSVSSGSAGNTIYF. DNA of the CDR3: TGCAGCGTTTCCTCAGGGTCGGCGGGAAACACCATATATTTT.

The chain uses TRBV20-1 and TRBJ1-5; D ambiguous. V was pared by 0 bases and J by 1 base, with 4 bases between. Germline V gene data show CDR1 as DFQATT and CDR2 as SNEGSKA (reference sequence). CDR3 length equals 13 residues. The CDR3 DNA follows: TGCAGTGCTAGAGAGGGGAGCAATCAGCCCCAGCATTTT. Amino acids: CSAREGSNQPQHF.

This chain connects TRBV30 to TRBJ1-2, with D maybe TRBD1 (5 bases). Germline V gene data show CDR1 as GTSNPN and CDR2 as SVGIG (reference sequence). Deletions cut 8 bases from V and 7 bases from J, with 14 bases between. There are 11 residues in the CDR3. The CDR3 DNA reads as TGTGCCGGGCAATTGGGGGTTGGCTACACCTTC. Translated, it gives CAGQLGVGYTF.

This chain links TRBV6-5 with TRBJ2-3, with D possibly being TRBD2 (6 bases). Germline assignment: CDR1 MNHEY and CDR2 SVGAGI. This CDR3 contains 16 residues. V was cut by 2 bases and J by 2 bases, with 14 bases left in between. Here the CDR3 reads CASSYLAGGYTDTQYF. CDR3 bases: TGTGCCAGCAGTTACCTGGCCGGGGGATACACAGATACGCAGTATTTT.

The chain uses TRBV12-3 or TRBV12-4 and TRBJ1-1; D not certain. This CDR3 spans 13 amino acids. The ends were cut back, 5 bases at V and 4 bases at J, with 11 bases in the middle. The CDR3 nucleotides are TGTGCCAGCAGTCTCCAACATGTCACTGAAGCTTTCTTT. This sequence encodes CASSLQHVTEAFF.

The rearrangement joins TRBV29-1 to TRBJ1-2, with D tentatively TRBD1 (5 bases). V lost 5 bases and J 4 bases, leaving 11 bases between the germline ends. The CDR3 is 12 residues long. Germline lookup yields CDR1 SQVTM and CDR2 ANQGSEA. This CDR3 is CSVQTAAYGYTF. CDR3 DNA sequence: TGCAGCGTTCAGACAGCAGCCTATGGCTACACCTTC.

V gene TRBV10-3 combines with J gene TRBJ2-2; 7 nucleotides line up with TRBD1. Germline V lookup: CDR1 ENHRY, CDR2 SYGVKD. This CDR3 spans 14 amino acids. With V trimmed by 6 bases and J by 3 bases, 4 bases remained unmatched. The CDR3 loop is CAIRPTGHTGELFF. Written as DNA, the CDR3 is TGTGCCATCAGGCCGACAGGGCACACCGGGGAGCTGTTTTTT.

This clonotype was counted only a few times. The junction does not match germline at one end; this may be a read error. The rearrangement joins TRBV5-6 to TRBJ2-7; D not resolved. Looked up from germline, CDR1 is SGHDT and CDR2 is YYEEEE. The CDR3 contains 13 residues. CDR3 sequence reads: CASSLDGSYEQYF. The CDR3 nucleotides are TGTGCCAGCAGTTTGGACGGTTCCTACGAGCAGTACTTC.

The gene calls are TRBV23-1 and TRBJ1-2; 7 positions match TRBD1. TRBV23-1 is placed among ORFs of uncertain function. This CDR3 is 15 amino acids long. The V segment lost 3 bases and the J segment 0 bases; nucleotides outside the gene matches: 4. CDR3 loop: CASSQGTASNYGYTF. CDR3 sequence (DNA): TGCGCCAGCAGTCAGGGGACAGCATCTAACTATGGCTACACCTTC.

This chain connects TRBV4-3 to TRBJ2-3, with unresolved D. CDR1 is LGHNA and CDR2 is YSLEER in the germline V gene. There are 18 residues in the CDR3. The V and J ends lost 1 base and 1 base respectively, with 18 bases between them. The CDR3 DNA is TGCGCCAGCAGCCAAGCGGAGTGGGCTAGAGTAGGCACAGATACGCAGTATTTT. It yields the protein CASSQAEWARVGTDTQYF.

The chain recombines TRBV7-9 with TRBJ2-7; D uncertain. CDR3 size: 14 residues. Germline V gene data show CDR1 as SEHNR and CDR2 as FQNEAQ (reference sequence). Between the trimmed V and J ends, which lost 7 bases and 3 bases, there was a span of 16 bases. The CDR3: CASTKGSTRYEQYF. The DNA for the CDR3 is TGTGCCAGCACAAAAGGGTCCACCCGCTACGAGCAGTACTTC.

DNA for the CDR3: TGTGCCAGTAGTGATACCCGAAGATGGAACACAGATACGCAGTATTTT. Translation gives CASSDTRRWNTDTQYF. The genes are TRBV19 and TRBJ2-3; D uncertain. Trimming removed 5 bases from V and 2 bases from J, with 17 bases in between. Looked up from germline, CDR1 is LNHDA and CDR2 is SQIVND (reference sequence). The CDR3 runs 16 residues.